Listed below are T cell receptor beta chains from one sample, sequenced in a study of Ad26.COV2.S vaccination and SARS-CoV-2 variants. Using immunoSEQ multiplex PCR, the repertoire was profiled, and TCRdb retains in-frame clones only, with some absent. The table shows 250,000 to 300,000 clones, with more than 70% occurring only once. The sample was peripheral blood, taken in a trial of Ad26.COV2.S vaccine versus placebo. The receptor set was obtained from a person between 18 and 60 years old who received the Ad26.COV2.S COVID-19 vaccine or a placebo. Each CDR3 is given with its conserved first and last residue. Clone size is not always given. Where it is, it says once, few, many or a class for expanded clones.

CDR3 protein: CASSFSGTVDYEQYF
clone size: NA
V gene: TRBV27

CDR3 protein: CASSQGDRDVVYGYTF
clone size: few
V gene: TRBV4-1

CDR3 protein: CASSLGGTGGTDTQYF
clone size: NA
V gene: TRBV5-4

CDR3 protein: CAWSPPGLAGGNIQYF
clone size: NA
V gene: TRBV30

CDR3 protein: CASSFGQGGETQYF
clone size: NA
V gene: TRBV18

CDR3 protein: CASSLSGANTEAFF
clone size: NA
V gene: TRBV27

CDR3 protein: CASSLALATGTGLSQPQHF
clone size: NA
V gene: TRBV5-1

CDR3 protein: CASSLRLEAYEQYF
clone size: NA
V gene: TRBV3-1/TRBV3-2

CDR3 protein: CASSESFTGELFF
clone size: NA
V gene: TRBV6-1

CDR3 protein: CASGFLGGADTQYF
clone size: NA
V gene: TRBV12-5

CDR3 protein: CASSSGGGYGYTF
clone size: NA
V gene: TRBV6-5

CDR3 protein: CASSLDYGETQYF
clone size: NA
V gene: TRBV5-4

CDR3 protein: CASSFGQGYQETQYF
clone size: NA
V gene: TRBV5-1

CDR3 protein: CASSQEQGRANEKLFF
clone size: NA
V gene: TRBV4-1

CDR3 protein: CASSIGRYTEAFF
clone size: once
V gene: TRBV7-2

CDR3 protein: CASRDRGSDTQYF
clone size: NA
V gene: TRBV19

CDR3 protein: CASRTWGRSKDTDTQYF
clone size: NA
V gene: TRBV11-2

CDR3 protein: CASTLNRGAYTF
clone size: NA
V gene: TRBV6-5

CDR3 protein: CASSFPGTLGYTF
clone size: NA
V gene: TRBV5-1

CDR3 protein: CASSLYGGRTEAFF
clone size: NA
V gene: TRBV27

CDR3 protein: CASSLGQGDTGELFF
clone size: once
V gene: TRBV6-2/TRBV6-3

CDR3 protein: CASSPPGGAGYTF
clone size: once
V gene: TRBV18

CDR3 protein: CASSLRGWDATEAFF
clone size: NA
V gene: TRBV7-3

CDR3 protein: CASSGTGGTEAFF
clone size: few
V gene: TRBV5-1